One TCR beta chain is described in this entry. Its specificity is unknown. The data originate from a study of beta chain features in type 1 diabetes. Study-level findings and limits: People with Type 1 diabetes carried modestly yet significantly shorter TCRB CDR3s in all four CD4+ subsets.

Germline V gene data show CDR1 as SGHAT and CDR2 as FQNNGV. CDR3 length: 14 residues. Between the trimmed V and J ends, which lost 5 bases and 5 bases, there was a span of 15 bases. The investigators reverse transcribed all of the isolated RNA, so they sequenced expressed TCRB transcripts. Assay: immunoSEQ multiplex PCR; the TCRdb copy retains only in-frame clones and omits some. The repertoire consists of 680,000 or so clones, with roughly an eighth occurring once and the leading ten covering less than 0.025%. The source of this sequence is a man between 18 and 35 years old with type 1 diabetes. The chain has TRBV11-2 and TRBJ1-1; D is perhaps TRBD1 (5 bases). Sequencing was done on a sample of naive CD4+ T cells from blood. CDR3 DNA: TGTGCCAGCAGCCCCGTGGGGGGATTGACTGAAGCTTTCTTT. Translation gives CASSPVGGLTEAFF.